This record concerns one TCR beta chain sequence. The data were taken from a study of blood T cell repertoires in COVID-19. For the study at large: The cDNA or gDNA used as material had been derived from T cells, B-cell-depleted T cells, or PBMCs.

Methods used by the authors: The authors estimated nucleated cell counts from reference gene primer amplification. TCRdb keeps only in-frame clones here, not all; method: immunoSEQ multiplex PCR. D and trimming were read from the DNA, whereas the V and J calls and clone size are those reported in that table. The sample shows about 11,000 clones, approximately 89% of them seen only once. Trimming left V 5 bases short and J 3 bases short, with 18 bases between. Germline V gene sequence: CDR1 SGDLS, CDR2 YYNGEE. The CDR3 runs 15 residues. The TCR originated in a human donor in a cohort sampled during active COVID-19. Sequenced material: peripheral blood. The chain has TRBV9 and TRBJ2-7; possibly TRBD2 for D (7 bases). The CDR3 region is CASSQGGTILYEQYF. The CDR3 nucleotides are TGTGCCAGCAGTCAAGGGGGGACTATCCTCTACGAGCAGTACTTC.